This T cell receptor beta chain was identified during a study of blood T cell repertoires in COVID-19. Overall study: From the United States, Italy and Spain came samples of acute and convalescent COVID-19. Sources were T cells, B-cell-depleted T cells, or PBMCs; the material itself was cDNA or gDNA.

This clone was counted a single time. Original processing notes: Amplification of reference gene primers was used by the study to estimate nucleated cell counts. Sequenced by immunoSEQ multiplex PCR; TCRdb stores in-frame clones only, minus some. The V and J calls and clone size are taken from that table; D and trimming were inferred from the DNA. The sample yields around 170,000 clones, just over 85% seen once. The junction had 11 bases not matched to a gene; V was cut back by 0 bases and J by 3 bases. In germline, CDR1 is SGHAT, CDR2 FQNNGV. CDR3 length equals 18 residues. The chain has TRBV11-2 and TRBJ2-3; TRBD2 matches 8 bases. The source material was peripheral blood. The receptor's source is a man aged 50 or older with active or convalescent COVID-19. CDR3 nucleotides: TGTGCCAGCAGCTTAGACACCCGCTCGGGGGGGAGGACAGATACGCAGTATTTT. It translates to CASSLDTRSGGRTDTQYF.